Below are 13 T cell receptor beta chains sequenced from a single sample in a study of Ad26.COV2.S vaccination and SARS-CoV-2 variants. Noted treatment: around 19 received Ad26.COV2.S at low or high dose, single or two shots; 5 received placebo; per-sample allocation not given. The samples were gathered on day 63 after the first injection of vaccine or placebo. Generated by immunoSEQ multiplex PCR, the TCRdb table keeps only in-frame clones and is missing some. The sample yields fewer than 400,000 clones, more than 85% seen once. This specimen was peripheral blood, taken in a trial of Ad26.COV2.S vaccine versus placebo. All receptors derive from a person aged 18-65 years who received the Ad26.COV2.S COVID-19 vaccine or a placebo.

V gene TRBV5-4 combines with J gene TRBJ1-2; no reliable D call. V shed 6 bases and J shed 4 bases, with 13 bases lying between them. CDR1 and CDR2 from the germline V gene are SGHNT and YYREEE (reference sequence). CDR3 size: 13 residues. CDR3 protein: CASTLSGSYGYTF. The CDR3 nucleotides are TGTGCCAGCACCTTATCGGGGAGCTATGGCTACACCTTC.

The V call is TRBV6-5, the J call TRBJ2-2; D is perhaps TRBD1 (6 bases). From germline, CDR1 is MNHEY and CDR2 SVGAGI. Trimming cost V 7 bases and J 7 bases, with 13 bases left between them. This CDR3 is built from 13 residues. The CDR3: CASKKQGFGELFF. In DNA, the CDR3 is TGTGCCAGCAAAAAACAGGGTTTCGGGGAGCTGTTTTTT.

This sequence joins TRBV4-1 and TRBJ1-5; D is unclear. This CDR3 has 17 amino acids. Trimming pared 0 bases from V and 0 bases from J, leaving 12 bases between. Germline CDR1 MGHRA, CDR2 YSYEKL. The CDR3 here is CASSQDTTSYSNQPQHF. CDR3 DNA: TGCGCCAGCAGCCAAGATACGACAAGTTATAGCAATCAGCCCCAGCATTTT.

DNA for the CDR3: TGTGCCACCAGCAGAGACGAGAACACTGAAGCTTTCTTT. Protein sequence: CATSRDENTEAFF. The V and J genes are TRBV15 and TRBJ1-1; D not certain. Germline values: CDR1 LNHNV, CDR2 YYDKDF (reference sequence). V lost 0 bases, J lost 1 base, and 3 bases lay in between. CDR3 length: 13 amino acids. Together with reference TRBV15 and TRBJ1-1, the CDR3 gives the full variable domain: DAMVIQNPRYQVTQFGKPVTLSCSQTLNHNVMYWYQQKSSQAPKLLFHYYDKDFNNEADTPDNFQSRRPNTSFCFLDIRSPGLGDTAMYLCATSRDENTEAFFGQGTRLTVV.

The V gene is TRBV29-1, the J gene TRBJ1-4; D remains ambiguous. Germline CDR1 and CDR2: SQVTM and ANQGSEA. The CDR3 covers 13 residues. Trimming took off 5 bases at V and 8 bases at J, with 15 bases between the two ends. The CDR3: CSVKGEGEEKLFF. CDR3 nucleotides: TGCAGCGTTAAGGGAGAGGGAGAAGAAAAACTGTTTTTT.

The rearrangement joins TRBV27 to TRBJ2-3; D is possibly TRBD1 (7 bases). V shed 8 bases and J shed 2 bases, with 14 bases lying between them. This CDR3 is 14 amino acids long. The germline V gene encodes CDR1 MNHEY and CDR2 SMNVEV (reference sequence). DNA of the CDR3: TGTGCCAGCTGCCAGGGGGGTTACACAGATACGCAGTATTTT. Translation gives CASCQGGYTDTQYF.

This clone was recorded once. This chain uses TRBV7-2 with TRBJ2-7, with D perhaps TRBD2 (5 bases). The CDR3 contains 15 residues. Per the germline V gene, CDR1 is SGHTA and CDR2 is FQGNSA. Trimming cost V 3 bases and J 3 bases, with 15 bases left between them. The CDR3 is CASSLGQTINYEQYF. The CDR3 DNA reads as TGTGCCAGCAGCTTGGGCCAGACTATCAACTACGAGCAGTACTTC.

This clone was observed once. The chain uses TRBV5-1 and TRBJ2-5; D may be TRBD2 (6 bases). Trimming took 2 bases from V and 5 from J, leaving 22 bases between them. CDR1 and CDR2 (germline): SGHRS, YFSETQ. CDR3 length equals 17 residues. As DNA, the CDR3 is TGCGCCAGCAGCTTAGGAGGGGTCACCCAACTGACGGAGACCCAGTACTTC. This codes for CASSLGGVTQLTETQYF.

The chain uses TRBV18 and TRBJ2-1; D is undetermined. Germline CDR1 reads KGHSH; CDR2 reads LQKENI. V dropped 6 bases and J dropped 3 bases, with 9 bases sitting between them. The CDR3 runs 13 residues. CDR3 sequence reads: CASSPMSYNEQFF. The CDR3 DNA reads TGTGCCAGCTCCCCGATGAGCTACAATGAGCAGTTCTTC.

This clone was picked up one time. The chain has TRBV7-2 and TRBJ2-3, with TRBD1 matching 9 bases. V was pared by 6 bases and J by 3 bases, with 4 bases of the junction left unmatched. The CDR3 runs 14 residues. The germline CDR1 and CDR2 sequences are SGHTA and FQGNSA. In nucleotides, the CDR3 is TGTGCCAGCAGTTTGGGACAGGGAACAGATACGCAGTATTTT. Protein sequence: CASSLGQGTDTQYF.

The CDR3 nucleotides read TGCAGCGTCCCCAAAGTGGGGAAACATTGCGAAAAACTGTTTTTT. It encodes CSVPKVGKHCEKLFF. This chain links TRBV29-1 with TRBJ1-4; D ambiguous. The CDR3 runs to 15 residues. Trimming took off 6 bases at V and 8 bases at J, with 22 bases between the two ends. Germline-derived CDR1 and CDR2 are SQVTM and ANQGSEA.

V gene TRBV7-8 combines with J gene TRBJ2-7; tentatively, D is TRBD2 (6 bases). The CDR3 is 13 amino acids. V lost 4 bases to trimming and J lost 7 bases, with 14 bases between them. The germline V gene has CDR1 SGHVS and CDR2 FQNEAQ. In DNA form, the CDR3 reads TGTGCCAGCAGCTCCGGGAGCACGGGGGAGCAGTACTTC. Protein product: CASSSGSTGEQYF.

The CDR3 nucleotides read TGTGCCAGCAATGGCTTAGGCAGGGCCGGGGAGCTGTTTTTT. Protein sequence: CASNGLGRAGELFF. The chain combines TRBV2 with TRBJ2-2; D is perhaps TRBD1 (5 bases). The CDR3 is 14 amino acids. The germline gives CDR1 SNHLY, CDR2 FYNNEI. Trimming took off 7 bases at V and 6 bases at J, with 15 bases between the two ends.